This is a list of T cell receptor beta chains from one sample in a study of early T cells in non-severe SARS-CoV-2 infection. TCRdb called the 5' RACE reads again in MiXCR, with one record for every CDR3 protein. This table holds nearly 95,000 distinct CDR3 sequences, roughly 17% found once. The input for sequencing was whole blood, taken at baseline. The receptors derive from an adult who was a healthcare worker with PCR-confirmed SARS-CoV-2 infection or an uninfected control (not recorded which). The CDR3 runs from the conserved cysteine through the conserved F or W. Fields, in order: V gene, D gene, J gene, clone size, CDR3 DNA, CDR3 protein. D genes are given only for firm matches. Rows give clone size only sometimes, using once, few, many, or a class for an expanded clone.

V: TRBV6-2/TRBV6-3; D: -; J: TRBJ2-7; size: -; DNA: TGTGCCAGCAGTTACTCCGAGCCCTACGAGCAGTACTTC; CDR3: CASSYSEPYEQYF
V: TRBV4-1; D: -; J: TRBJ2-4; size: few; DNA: TGCGCCAGCAGCCAAGAAAGGGGGTTGGAAAACATTCAGTACTTC; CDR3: CASSQERGLENIQYF
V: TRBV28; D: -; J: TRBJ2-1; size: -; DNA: TGTGCCAGCAGGGGTAGTTACTCCTACAATGAGCAGTTCTTC; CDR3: CASRGSYSYNEQFF
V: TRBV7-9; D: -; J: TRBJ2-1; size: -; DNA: TGTGCCAGCAGCCCCGGGACCTACAATGAGCAGTTCTTC; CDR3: CASSPGTYNEQFF
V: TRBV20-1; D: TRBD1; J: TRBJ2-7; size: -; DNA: TGCAGTGCTAGAGACGCAGACAGGGTTTTTATTTACGAGCAGTACTTC; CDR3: CSARDADRVFIYEQYF
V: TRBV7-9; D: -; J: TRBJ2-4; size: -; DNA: TGTGCCAGCAGCCCTAACACCGGGACTCCCATTGACATTCAGTACTTC; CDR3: CASSPNTGTPIDIQYF
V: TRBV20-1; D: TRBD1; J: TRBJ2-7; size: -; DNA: TGCAGCGTGAGGACAGGTACCTACGAGCAGTACTTC; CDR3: CSVRTGTYEQYF
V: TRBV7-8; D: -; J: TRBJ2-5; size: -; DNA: TGTGCCAGCAGCTTAGCGCGGGATACCAGGGAGACCCAGTACTTC; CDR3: CASSLARDTRETQYF
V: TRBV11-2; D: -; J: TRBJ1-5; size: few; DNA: TGTGCCAGCAGCGTGGGGGGAATGGGCAATCAGCCCCAGCATTTT; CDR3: CASSVGGMGNQPQHF
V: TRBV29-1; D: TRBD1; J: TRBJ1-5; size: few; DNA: TGCAGCGTGAGCCTCGGGACAGGGAGTAGCAATCAGCCCCAGCATTTT; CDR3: CSVSLGTGSSNQPQHF
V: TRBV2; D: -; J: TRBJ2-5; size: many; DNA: TGTGCCAGCAAGGTCGGAAGCGTGCAAGAGACCCAGTACTTC; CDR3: CASKVGSVQETQYF
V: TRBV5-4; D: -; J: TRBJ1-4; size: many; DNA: TGTGCCAGCAGCCCTGGAAGGGGTGGTGAAAAACTGTTTTTT; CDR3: CASSPGRGGEKLFF
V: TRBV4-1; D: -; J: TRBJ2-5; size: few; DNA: TGCGCCAGCAGCCAAGATTCTTTCGGCCCCGAGGCGACCCAGTACTTC; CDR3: CASSQDSFGPEATQYF
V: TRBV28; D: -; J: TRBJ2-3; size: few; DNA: TGTGCCAGCTACCGGGACCCGGGGTCCGATACGCAGTATTTT; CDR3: CASYRDPGSDTQYF
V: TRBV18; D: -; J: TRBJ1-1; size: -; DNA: TGTGCCAGCTCACAAACAGCGAACACTGAAGCTTTCTTT; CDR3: CASSQTANTEAFF
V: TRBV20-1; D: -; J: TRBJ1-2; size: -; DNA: TGCAGTGCTAAGCGGACGCGGAGCTATGGCTACACCTTC; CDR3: CSAKRTRSYGYTF
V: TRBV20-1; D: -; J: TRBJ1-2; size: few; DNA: TGCAGTGCTAGAGATGGGCGGGGACCCTCTGGCTACACCTTC; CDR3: CSARDGRGPSGYTF
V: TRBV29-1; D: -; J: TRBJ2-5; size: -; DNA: TGCAGCGTTGAGTGGCAGCAAGAGACCCAGTACTTC; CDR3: CSVEWQQETQYF
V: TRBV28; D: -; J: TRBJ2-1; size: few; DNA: TGTGCCAGCACTCTGCTGGGCGGGTCTTCCTACAATGAGCAGTTCTTC; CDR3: CASTLLGGSSYNEQFF
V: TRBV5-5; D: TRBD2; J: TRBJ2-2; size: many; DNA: TGTGCCAGCAGCCCGGGGACTACGAACACCGGGGAGCTGTTTTTT; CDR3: CASSPGTTNTGELFF
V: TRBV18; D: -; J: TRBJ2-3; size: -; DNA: TGTGCCAGCTCACCAAGGAACTCCCGCACAGATACGCAGTATTTT; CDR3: CASSPRNSRTDTQYF
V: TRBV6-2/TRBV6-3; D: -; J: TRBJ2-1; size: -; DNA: TGTGCCAGTTCAGACAGGTCTAAGACCTGGTTCTTC; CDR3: CASSDRSKTWFF
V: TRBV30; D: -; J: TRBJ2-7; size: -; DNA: TGTGCCTGGAGTGCCACTATGAACGAGCAGTACTTC; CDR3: CAWSATMNEQYF
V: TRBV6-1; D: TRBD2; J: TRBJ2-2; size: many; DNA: TGTGCCAGCAACAGCGGGGACACCGGGGAGCTGTTTTTT; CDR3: CASNSGDTGELFF
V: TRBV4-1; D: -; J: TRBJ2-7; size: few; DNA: TGCGCCAGCAGCCAGGAATACGAGCAGTACTTC; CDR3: CASSQEYEQYF
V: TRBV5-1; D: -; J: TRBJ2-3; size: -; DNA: TGCGCCAGCAGCTTGTTTTATCTCACAGATACGCAGTATTTT; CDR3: CASSLFYLTDTQYF
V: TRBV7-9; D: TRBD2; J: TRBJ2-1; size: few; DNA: TGTGCCAGCAGCTCGGGACTAGCGTTCTACAATGAGCAGTTCTTC; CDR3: CASSSGLAFYNEQFF
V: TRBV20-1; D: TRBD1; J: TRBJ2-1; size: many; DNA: TGCAGTGCTGACCAGGGACAGGGAAAATACAATGAGCAGTTCTTC; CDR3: CSADQGQGKYNEQFF
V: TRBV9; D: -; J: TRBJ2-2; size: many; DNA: TGTGCCAGCAGCGTAGCGGGGGCGAACACCGGGGAGCTGTTTTTT; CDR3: CASSVAGANTGELFF
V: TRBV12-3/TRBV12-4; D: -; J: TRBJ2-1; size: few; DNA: TGTGCCAGCAGTAGCGGGCCTGGACATGAGCAGTTCTTC; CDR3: CASSSGPGHEQFF
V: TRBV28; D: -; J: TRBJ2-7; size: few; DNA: TGTGCCAGCAGCGGACACCACCTTCCCTACGAGCAGTACTTC; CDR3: CASSGHHLPYEQYF
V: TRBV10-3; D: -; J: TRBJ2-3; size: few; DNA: TGTGCCATCAGTGAAACCCCCGGCACAGATACGCAGTATTTT; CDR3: CAISETPGTDTQYF
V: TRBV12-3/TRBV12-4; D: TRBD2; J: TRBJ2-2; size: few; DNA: TGTGCCAGCAGTTTTACTAGCGGGTACACCGGGGAGCTGTTTTTT; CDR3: CASSFTSGYTGELFF
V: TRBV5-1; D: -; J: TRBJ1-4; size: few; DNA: TGCGCCAGCAGCTTTTTGCCGGAGGGAAATGAAAAACTGTTTTTT; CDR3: CASSFLPEGNEKLFF
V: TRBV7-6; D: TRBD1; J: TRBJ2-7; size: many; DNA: TGTGCCAGCAGCCCAACCTGGGACAGGGATTGGTACGAGCAGTACTTC; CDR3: CASSPTWDRDWYEQYF
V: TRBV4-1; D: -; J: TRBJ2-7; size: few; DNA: TGCGCCAGCAGCATAGGGCTATTCGGCGAGCAGTACTTC; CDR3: CASSIGLFGEQYF
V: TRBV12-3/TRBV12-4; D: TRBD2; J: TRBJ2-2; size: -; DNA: TGTGCCAGCAGTGTCCGGGAGGGAGCCGGGGAGCTGTTTTTT; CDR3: CASSVREGAGELFF
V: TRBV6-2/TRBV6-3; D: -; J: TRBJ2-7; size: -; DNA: TGTGCCAGCGAGTCGAAACTTGCTGCCTACGAGCAGTACTTC; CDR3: CASESKLAAYEQYF
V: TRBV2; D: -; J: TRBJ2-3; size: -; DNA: TGTGCCAGCACCGCGGACACAGATACGCAGTATTTT; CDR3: CASTADTDTQYF
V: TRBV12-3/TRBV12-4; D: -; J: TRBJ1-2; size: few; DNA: TGTGCCAGCAGCCTCCGTCCGGACGGCTATGGCTACACCTTC; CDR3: CASSLRPDGYGYTF
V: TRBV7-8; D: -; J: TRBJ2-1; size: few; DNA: TGTGCCAGCAGGGGAGTTGTGTGGAATGAGCAGTTCTTC; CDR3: CASRGVVWNEQFF